The 26 T cell receptor beta chains reported below all come from one sample, sequenced in a study of OX40 agonist ivuxolimab in advanced cancers. Sequenced by immunoSEQ multiplex PCR; TCRdb stores in-frame clones only, minus some. Among under 85,000 clones listed, 94% were seen once. The sequences come from CD4+ or CD8+ T cells sorted from blood, collected in a trial of the OX40 agonist ivuxolimab. The receptors were sampled from an adult with an advanced solid tumor such as melanoma, head and neck, liver or kidney cancer.

This clone occurred once. This sequence joins TRBV4-3 and TRBJ2-7, with D perhaps TRBD2 (6 bases). Trimming removed 1 base at V and 3 bases at J, with 10 bases between. This CDR3 spans 14 amino acids. Germline CDR1 and CDR2: LGHNA and YSLEER. CDR3 region: CASSQGEGGYEQYF. DNA of the CDR3: TGCGCCAGCAGCCAAGGAGAGGGAGGCTACGAGCAGTACTTC.

There are a few counts of this clone. The junction departs from germline at one end; a sequencing error may be responsible. This chain connects TRBV6-4 to TRBJ2-7; D possibly corresponds to TRBD1 (6 bases). CDR3 size: 13 residues. Germline lookup yields CDR1 MRHNA and CDR2 SNTAGT. DNA of the CDR3: TGTGCCAGCAGTTACTCGACAGGATACGAGCAGTACTTC. It yields the protein CASSYSTGYEQYF.

The rearrangement uses TRBV2 and TRBJ2-1; D could derive from TRBD1 or TRBD2 (5 bases each). Looked up from germline, CDR1 is SNHLY and CDR2 is FYNNEI. The ends were cut back, 11 bases at V and 4 bases at J, with 18 bases in the middle. The CDR3 is 14 amino acids. The CDR3 here is CAHQRPGHYNEQFF. Here the CDR3 DNA reads TGTGCCCACCAGCGGCCAGGGCATTACAATGAGCAGTTCTTC.

J is TRBJ1-6 and V is TRBV7-9; 12 nucleotides align to TRBD1. Germline V CDR1 and CDR2: SEHNR, FQNEAQ (reference sequence). The CDR3 is 17 amino acids. The V gene end was trimmed by 2 bases and the J gene end by 6 bases; junction bases not matched to a gene: 5. The CDR3 protein is CASSLPGQGAFNSPLHF. The DNA for the CDR3 is TGTGCCAGCAGCTTACCGGGACAGGGGGCCTTTAATTCACCCCTCCACTTT. Using reference TRBV7-9 and TRBJ1-6 for the parts outside the CDR3, the full variable domain is DTGVSQNPRHKITKRGQNVTFRCDPISEHNRLYWYRQTLGQGPEFLTYFQNEAQLEKSRLLSDRFSAERPKGSFSTLEIQRTEQGDSAMYLCASSLPGQGAFNSPLHFGNGTRLTVT.

The CDR3 protein is CASSSPKASGIGNEQFF. The CDR3 DNA is TGTGCCAGCTCCTCACCAAAGGCTAGCGGGATCGGGAATGAGCAGTTCTTC. J is TRBJ2-1 and V is TRBV5-6; 9 bases line up with TRBD2. The CDR3 is 17 residues long. The V and J ends lost 7 bases and 7 bases, in that order; junction bases with no gene match: 18. Germline values: CDR1 SGHDT, CDR2 YYEEEE.

This chain links TRBV5-1 with TRBJ1-2; possible D gene TRBD1, 6 bases. Trimming stripped 0 bases from V and 4 bases from J, with 16 bases between. Germline-derived CDR1 and CDR2 are SGHRS and YFSETQ. This CDR3 is 16 amino acids long. CDR3 protein: CASSLDWGQAVYGYTF. In DNA, the CDR3 is TGCGCCAGCAGCTTGGATTGGGGGCAGGCCGTCTATGGCTACACCTTC. Variable domain in full (rest from reference TRBV5-1 and TRBJ1-2): KAGVTQTPRYLIKTRGQQVTLSCSPISGHRSVSWYQQTPGQGLQFLFEYFSETQRNKGNFPGRFSGRQFSNSRSEMNVSTLELGDSALYLCASSLDWGQAVYGYTFGSGTRLTVV.

The V and J genes are TRBV19 and TRBJ2-1; TRBD2 might be the D (6 bases). The CDR3 has 18 residues. Per the germline V gene, CDR1 is LNHDA and CDR2 is SQIVND (reference sequence). Trimming took off 1 base at V and 7 bases at J, with 23 bases between the two ends. This CDR3 is CASSIGLFWAEGLNEQFF. The CDR3 coding sequence is TGTGCCAGTAGTATAGGATTGTTTTGGGCGGAGGGGCTTAATGAGCAGTTCTTC.

The chain recombines TRBV13 with TRBJ1-2; 10 nucleotides match TRBD1. The germline V gene encodes CDR1 PRHDT and CDR2 FYEKMQ (reference sequence). V was pared by 1 base and J by 3 bases, with 5 bases of the junction left unmatched. The CDR3 is made up of 16 amino acids. The CDR3 reads CASSLAGDRGYYGYTF. In DNA form, the CDR3 reads TGTGCCAGCAGCTTAGCGGGGGACAGGGGCTACTATGGCTACACCTTC.

This clone was seen a single time. The chain links TRBV7-9 to TRBJ1-1; the D gene is possibly TRBD1 (5 bases). Germline CDR1 is SEHNR and CDR2 is FQNEAQ (reference sequence). The CDR3 consists of 15 residues. V lost 6 bases, J lost 1 base, and 15 bases lay in between. CDR3 DNA: TGTGCCAGCAGTTTCGTATCCAGGGAGAACACTGAAGCTTTCTTT. Its translation is CASSFVSRENTEAFF.

The J gene is TRBJ2-6, the V gene TRBV10-3; 8 positions match TRBD2. V lost 5 bases to trimming and J lost 1 base; unmatched junction nucleotides: 4. The CDR3 consists of 16 residues. Looked up from germline, CDR1 is ENHRY and CDR2 is SYGVKD. The CDR3 DNA sequence: TGTGCCATCAGTCCCGGGGGGGGATCTGGGGCCAACGTCCTGACTTTC. This codes for CAISPGGGSGANVLTF.

The V call is TRBV5-6, the J call TRBJ2-3; 7 nucleotides line up with TRBD1. Trimming removed 6 bases from V and 3 bases from J; junction bases left unmatched: 7. CDR1 is SGHDT, CDR2 YYEEEE, per germline. CDR3 length: 14 amino acids. CDR3 DNA: TGTGCCAGCATAGAGGGGGCGCGGACAGATACGCAGTATTTT. Translation gives CASIEGARTDTQYF.

This rearrangement joins TRBV13 to TRBJ1-2, with 7 nucleotides matching TRBD1. The junction had 12 bases not matched to a gene; V was cut back by 3 bases and J by 5 bases. This CDR3 has 16 residues. Germline V lookup: CDR1 PRHDT, CDR2 FYEKMQ (reference sequence). DNA of the CDR3: TGTGCCAGCAGCTTCGGGACAGTTGGACCCGGGTATGGCTACACCTTC. This codes for CASSFGTVGPGYGYTF. The complete variable domain, with remaining parts taken from reference TRBV13 and TRBJ1-2, reads AAGVIQSPRHLIKEKRETATLKCYPIPRHDTVYWYQQGPGQDPQFLISFYEKMQSDKGSIPDRFSAQQFSDYHSELNMSSLELGDSALYFCASSFGTVGPGYGYTFGSGTRLTVV.

For the CDR3, the DNA is TGTGCCAGCAGAGGACAGTTGGAAAGGGCCAACGTCCTGACTTTC. Protein product: CASRGQLERANVLTF. The rearrangement joins TRBV7-9 to TRBJ2-6; D possibly corresponds to TRBD1 (6 bases). The germline CDR1 and CDR2 sequences are SEHNR and FQNEAQ (reference sequence). V was shortened by 6 bases and J by 5 bases, with 14 bases between the two germline ends. The CDR3 covers 15 residues.

This clone was recorded once. This rearrangement joins TRBV7-9 to TRBJ1-1; D not resolved. The CDR3 runs to 13 residues. Germline CDR1 SEHNR, CDR2 FQNEAQ (reference sequence). V lost 1 base to trimming and J lost 3 bases, with 6 bases between them. CDR3 nucleotides: TGTGCCAGCAGCTTAGTCGGAGACACTGAAGCTTTCTTT. Its protein is CASSLVGDTEAFF.

In regard to this clone: At the DNA level, this CDR3 is encoded by other sequences in the same sample as well. The V and J genes are TRBV9 and TRBJ2-7, with D perhaps TRBD2 (7 bases). The CDR3 length is 14 residues. Germline V gene lookup returns CDR1 SGDLS and CDR2 YYNGEE. V lost 0 bases and J 2 bases, leaving 9 bases between the germline ends. This chain's CDR3 is CASSVGGGTYEQYF. The CDR3 nucleotides read TGTGCCAGCAGCGTAGGCGGGGGCACCTACGAGCAGTACTTC.

In DNA form, the CDR3 reads TGTGCCACCCCGGGACAGGGAAAGGAATTTGATCAAGAGACCCAGTACTTC. Protein product: CATPGQGKEFDQETQYF. The chain is built from TRBV2 and TRBJ2-5; 9 bases map to TRBD1. Trimming at V came to 10 bases and at J to 2 bases, leaving 17 bases not matched to a gene. CDR1 and CDR2 from the germline V gene are SNHLY and FYNNEI. This CDR3 has 17 residues.

The CDR3 DNA reads TGTGCCAGCCATAGCGGGCTTCAAGAGACCCAGTACTTC. It specifies CASHSGLQETQYF. V usage is TRBV2 and J usage is TRBJ2-5, with 7 bases fitting TRBD2. CDR1 and CDR2 (germline): SNHLY, FYNNEI. After removal of 8 bases from V and 2 bases from J, the junction contained 5 bases not matched to a gene. The CDR3 totals 13 residues.

The rearrangement joins TRBV5-4 to TRBJ2-7; D is perhaps TRBD2 (6 bases). The CDR3 totals 16 residues. Per germline, CDR1 SGHNT and CDR2 YYREEE (reference sequence). The V end lost 4 bases, the J end lost 4 bases, and 21 bases lay between the germline ends. The CDR3 bases are TGTGCCAGCAGCCCCCTGACTAGAAGGGGAGCTTACGAGCAGTACTTC. It encodes CASSPLTRRGAYEQYF.

This rearrangement joins TRBV4-3 to TRBJ2-7, with 9 positions matching TRBD2. The J segment lost 3 bases and the V segment lost 2 bases, leaving 2 bases of the junction unmatched. The length of the CDR3 is 14 residues. Per the germline V gene, CDR1 is LGHNA and CDR2 is YSLEER. The CDR3 is CASSQMREGYEQYF. CDR3 DNA sequence: TGCGCCAGCAGCCAAATGCGGGAGGGCTACGAGCAGTACTTC.

The rearrangement joins TRBV4-3 to TRBJ2-1; 8 bases match TRBD2. The CDR3 is 16 amino acids. The trim removed 3 bases at V and 0 bases at J, leaving 4 bases unmatched. Looked up from germline, CDR1 is LGHNA and CDR2 is YSLEER. This CDR3 is CASSQGGRSSYNEQFF. The CDR3 DNA follows: TGCGCCAGCAGCCAGGGCGGGAGGAGCTCCTACAATGAGCAGTTCTTC.

This clone occurred once. This rearrangement joins TRBV19 to TRBJ2-1; no clear D. The germline gives CDR1 LNHDA, CDR2 SQIVND (reference sequence). This CDR3 contains 12 residues. V lost 5 bases to trimming and J lost 6 bases, with 8 bases between them. CDR3: CASSPSTNEQFF. CDR3 nucleotides: TGTGCCAGTAGTCCCAGTACCAATGAGCAGTTCTTC.

The rearrangement joins TRBV19 to TRBJ1-1, with D perhaps TRBD1 (6 bases). V lost 5 bases to trimming and J lost 5 bases, with 18 bases between them. The CDR3 spans 15 residues. The germline V gene has CDR1 LNHDA and CDR2 SQIVND (reference sequence). The CDR3 DNA reads as TGTGCCAGTAGTTCGAACAGGGAAGGGGTGACTGAAGCTTTCTTT. This sequence encodes CASSSNREGVTEAFF.

The chain combines TRBV11-3 with TRBJ1-4; D remains ambiguous. With 1 base removed from V and 0 bases from J, the gap between germline ends came to 15 bases. The CDR3 loop spans 18 amino acids. From germline, CDR1 is SGHNT and CDR2 YENEEA. The CDR3: CASSLASVRTTTNEKLFF. The CDR3 DNA follows: TGTGCCAGCAGCTTAGCCTCTGTCAGGACCACAACTAATGAAAAACTGTTTTTT.

CDR3 DNA: TGTGCCAGCAGCTCCCGTGGGTCCGGGGAGCTGTTTTTT. This sequence encodes CASSSRGSGELFF. The J gene is TRBJ2-2, the V gene TRBV6-6; no definite D call. The V gene lost 6 bases and the J gene lost 6 bases, with 11 bases spanning the gap. The CDR3 runs 13 residues. Per germline, CDR1 MNHNY and CDR2 SVGAGI (reference sequence).

The V and J genes are TRBV7-3 and TRBJ2-5; D call uncertain. Trimming took 2 bases from V and 2 from J, leaving 12 bases between them. This CDR3 spans 15 amino acids. Germline V gene lookup returns CDR1 SGHTA and CDR2 FQGTGA. The CDR3 DNA sequence: TGTGCCAGCAGCTTAGGGAAGTCCTCACAAGAGACCCAGTACTTC. It is translated as CASSLGKSSQETQYF.

J is TRBJ2-7 and V is TRBV29-1; the match to TRBD1 covers 10 bases. This CDR3 spans 14 amino acids. Germline V gene data show CDR1 as SQVTM and CDR2 as ANQGSEA. V lost 7 bases and J lost 4; bases outside the gene matches: 10. Written as DNA, the CDR3 is TGCAGCGCGCAGAGCAGGGACAGGGGATACGAGCAGTACTTC. It translates to CSAQSRDRGYEQYF.